The 10 T cell receptor beta chains in this list originate from one sample, sequenced in a study of T cell responses to AZD1222 COVID-19 vaccine (dated by TCRdb to the early 2020s). Library construction relied on the immunoSEQ multiplex PCR assay. TCRdb stores this immuneACCESS table with in-frame sequences only. Part of the clones is absent; in the studies checked, under half of the shortfall reflects unresolved V genes, and no reason is known for the rest. The sample table holds 120,000 or so clones, of which less than 90% were seen once. 1.6% of the sample is held by the ten biggest clonotypes. The time point label corresponds to: baseline before first vaccination. Sequenced material: peripheral blood, taken on day 0 of AZD1222 vaccination. All receptors come from an adult in good health.

The chain employs TRBV25-1 and TRBJ1-2, with 9 positions matching TRBD1. This CDR3 is 13 amino acids long. V trimming: 8 bases; J trimming: 5 bases; junction bases outside the gene matches: 6. CDR1 and CDR2 (germline): MGHDK, SYGVNS. The CDR3 loop is CASGTGFGYGYTF. The CDR3 coding sequence is TGTGCCAGCGGGACAGGGTTTGGGTATGGCTACACCTTC.

V and J are TRBV6-6 and TRBJ1-1, with TRBD1 identical over 10 bases. The CDR3 extends over 16 amino acids. Germline assignment: CDR1 MNHNY and CDR2 SVGAGI (reference sequence). The trim removed 2 bases at V and 4 bases at J, leaving 7 bases unmatched. In DNA, the CDR3 is TGTGCCAGCAGTTACCGGACAGGGGGAAGGGGCACTGAAGCTTTCTTT. Residues: CASSYRTGGRGTEAFF.

This clone was observed a single time. The CDR3, as DNA: TGTGCCAGCACTATATTAGGACAGCCTAATCAGCCCCAGCATTTT. It translates to CASTILGQPNQPQHF. The chain recombines TRBV2 with TRBJ1-5; D is possibly TRBD1 (6 bases). V shed 7 bases and J shed 4 bases, with 17 bases lying between them. CDR3 length: 15 residues. Germline CDR1 reads SNHLY; CDR2 reads FYNNEI. Full variable domain (rest looked up from reference TRBV2 and TRBJ1-5): EPEVTQTPSHQVTQMGQEVILRCVPISNHLYFYWYRQILGQKVEFLVSFYNNEISEKSEIFDDQFSVERPDGSNFTLKIRSTKLEDSAMYFCASTILGQPNQPQHFGDGTRLSIL.

V is TRBV9 and J is TRBJ1-1; D is perhaps TRBD1 (6 bases). Germline lookup yields CDR1 SGDLS and CDR2 YYNGEE. V was shortened by 4 bases and J by 9 bases, with 13 bases between the two germline ends. The length of the CDR3 is 12 residues. The CDR3 loop reads CASSQERGKAFF. As DNA, the CDR3 is TGTGCCAGCAGCCAGGAGAGGGGGAAAGCTTTCTTT. The variable domain in full, with the rest retrieved from reference TRBV9 and TRBJ1-1, is DSGVTQTPKHLITATGQRVTLRCSPRSGDLSVYWYQQSLDQGLQFLIQYYNGEERAKGNILERFSAQQFPDLHSELNLSSLELGDSALYFCASSQERGKAFFGQGTRLTVV.

CDR3 in amino acids: CASSRRDRDAFGYTF. The DNA of the CDR3 is TGTGCCAGCTCCCGACGGGACAGGGATGCGTTTGGCTACACCTTC. The rearrangement joins TRBV18 to TRBJ1-2, with TRBD1 identical over 9 bases. Trimming removed 6 bases from V and 7 bases from J; junction bases left unmatched: 12. The CDR3 spans 15 residues. From germline, CDR1 is KGHSH and CDR2 LQKENI. Full variable domain (rest looked up from reference TRBV18 and TRBJ1-2): NAGVMQNPRHLVRRRGQEARLRCSPMKGHSHVYWYRQLPEEGLKFMVYLQKENIIDESGMPKERFSAEFPKEGPSILRIQQVVRGDSAAYFCASSRRDRDAFGYTFGSGTRLTVV.

The chain employs TRBV7-9 and TRBJ2-1, with D unclear. V shed 1 base and J shed 5 bases, with 12 bases lying between them. From germline, CDR1 is SEHNR and CDR2 FQNEAQ (reference sequence). The CDR3 consists of 15 residues. CDR3 DNA: TGTGCCAGCAGCTTAGTACGGAATGGCGACAATGAGCAGTTCTTC. This translates into CASSLVRNGDNEQFF.

This clone was counted between two and nine times. This rearrangement joins TRBV6-5 to TRBJ1-5, with 9 bases fitting TRBD1. Losses at the gene ends were 6 bases for V and 7 bases for J; bases not matched to a gene: 10. Germline V CDR1 and CDR2: MNHEY, SVGAGI. This CDR3 comprises 15 residues. In nucleotides, the CDR3 is TGTGCCAGCAGGGCGGACAGGGGAGAGAGGCAGCCCCAGCATTTT. Encoded protein: CASRADRGERQPQHF.

This clone was observed a single time. This chain joins TRBV14 and TRBJ1-2; no clear D. This CDR3 region has 13 residues. Germline-derived CDR1 and CDR2 are SGHDN and FVKESK. V lost 2 bases to trimming and J lost 3 bases, with 7 bases between them. As DNA, the CDR3 is TGTGCCAGCAGCCAACAGAGGGACTATGGCTACACCTTC. This codes for CASSQQRDYGYTF.

Here the CDR3 reads CASSFSGANVLTF. The CDR3 bases are TGTGCCAGCAGTTTCTCTGGGGCCAACGTCCTGACTTTC. This chain links TRBV12-3 or TRBV12-4 with TRBJ2-6; no reliable D call. The V and J ends lost 3 bases and 0 bases respectively, with 0 bases between them. This CDR3 spans 13 amino acids.

The chain joins TRBV4-2 to TRBJ1-1; D ambiguous. CDR1 and CDR2 from the germline V gene are LGHNA and YNFKEQ. The CDR3 contains 15 residues. With 0 bases removed from V and 8 bases from J, the gap between germline ends came to 16 bases. The CDR3 DNA sequence: TGTGCCAGCAGCCAAGAAATAACCGGCGTTGGGGAAGCTTTCTTT. Translated, it gives CASSQEITGVGEAFF.